These 24 T cell receptor beta chains originate from one sample sequenced in a study of OX40 agonist ivuxolimab in advanced cancers. Library creation used the immunoSEQ multiplex PCR assay. Entries here come from immuneACCESS through TCRdb and include only in-frame sequences with V and J called. Some clones fail to appear in such tables; in the studies checked, an unresolved V gene covers under half of the shortfall, and the cause of the remainder is unknown. This sample has tens of thousands of clones in its table, and 65% to 85% of those were observed once. Around 4.5% of the sample belongs to the ten largest clones. The material sequenced was CD4+ or CD8+ T cells sorted from blood, taken in a trial of the OX40 agonist ivuxolimab. The receptors come from an adult with an advanced solid tumor such as melanoma, head and neck, liver or kidney cancer.

The V and J genes are TRBV9 and TRBJ2-3; 7 nucleotides agree with TRBD1. With 0 bases clipped from V and 1 base from J, the junction kept 5 bases outside the gene matches. The V gene's germline CDR1 is SGDLS and CDR2 YYNGEE. The CDR3 spans 16 residues. CDR3 region: CASSVGQGVGTDTQYF. CDR3 nucleotides: TGTGCCAGCAGCGTAGGACAGGGAGTGGGCACAGATACGCAGTATTTT.

The J gene is TRBJ1-2, the V gene TRBV6-1; 9 bases are a match to TRBD1. The J segment lost 5 bases and the V segment lost 1 base, leaving 2 bases of the junction unmatched. This CDR3 spans 14 amino acids. Germline-derived CDR1 and CDR2 are MNHNS and SASEGT. Here the CDR3 reads CASSEVGTGYGYTF. CDR3 bases: TGTGCCAGCAGTGAAGTAGGGACAGGGTATGGCTACACCTTC.

This sequence joins TRBV2 and TRBJ1-6; perhaps TRBD1 as D (5 bases). The CDR3 is 14 amino acids. Per germline, CDR1 SNHLY and CDR2 FYNNEI. V was cut by 5 bases and J by 2 bases, with 7 bases left in between. CDR3 loop: CASSKQAYNSPLHF. The DNA of the CDR3 is TGTGCCAGCAGTAAACAGGCCTATAATTCACCCCTCCACTTT.

The V call is TRBV29-1, the J call TRBJ1-2, with TRBD1 matching 10 bases. The CDR3 covers 11 residues. J was trimmed by 10 bases and V by 7 bases; bases with no gene match: 6. The V gene's germline CDR1 is SQVTM and CDR2 ANQGSEA. CDR3 residues: CSAWDRGDYTF. Here the CDR3 DNA reads TGCAGCGCCTGGGACAGGGGAGACTACACCTTC.

The CDR3 nucleotides are TGTGCCAGCAGTGGTCCGGGCAATCAGCCCCAGCATTTT. Encoded protein: CASSGPGNQPQHF. The V gene is TRBV6-1, the J gene TRBJ1-5, with no clear D. CDR1 is MNHNS, CDR2 SASEGT, per germline. V lost 4 bases to trimming and J lost 2 bases, with 6 bases between them. CDR3 length equals 13 residues.

The rearrangement joins TRBV9 to TRBJ2-1; D is perhaps TRBD1 or TRBD2 (5 bases each). The V end lost 3 bases, the J end lost 4 bases, and 17 bases lay between the germline ends. CDR1 is SGDLS and CDR2 is YYNGEE in the germline V gene. The CDR3 contains 16 residues. This CDR3 reads CASSARDPRQYNEQFF. The CDR3 DNA reads TGTGCCAGCAGCGCCCGGGACCCCCGACAATACAATGAGCAGTTCTTC.

V is TRBV19 and J is TRBJ1-2; D is unresolved. Germline V gene sequence: CDR1 LNHDA, CDR2 SQIVND (reference sequence). The CDR3 covers 13 residues. V gave up 7 bases and J gave up 0 bases, with 9 bases separating them. The CDR3: CASMRASNYGYTF. The DNA for the CDR3 is TGTGCCAGTATGCGGGCTTCTAACTATGGCTACACCTTC.

The chain joins TRBV6-5 to TRBJ2-1; 8 bases are a match to TRBD1. Germline CDR1 and CDR2: MNHEY and SVGAGI. After removal of 8 bases from V and 8 bases from J, the junction contained 8 bases not matched to a gene. This CDR3 comprises 13 residues. CDR3 protein: CASGQGLGDEQFF. For the CDR3, the DNA is TGTGCCAGCGGACAGGGCCTGGGGGATGAGCAGTTCTTC.

This clone was seen a handful of times. This rearrangement joins TRBV9 to TRBJ1-1; 7 bases are a match to TRBD1. CDR3 length: 13 amino acids. Unmatched junction bases numbered 6, after V lost 4 bases and J lost 6 bases. Germline V CDR1 and CDR2: SGDLS, YYNGEE. The CDR3 loop is CASSFTGDSEAFF. CDR3 DNA: TGTGCCAGCAGCTTCACAGGGGATTCTGAAGCTTTCTTT.

This chain joins TRBV19 and TRBJ1-4; no reliable D call. CDR1 LNHDA and CDR2 SQIVND come from the germline V gene (reference sequence). CDR3 length: 14 residues. The germline V and J ends were trimmed by 8 bases and 4 bases, with 14 bases remaining between them. The CDR3 nucleotides read TGTGCCAGTCGTCCCCGGGCCATTAATGAAAAACTGTTTTTT. It specifies CASRPRAINEKLFF.

The rearrangement uses TRBV18 and TRBJ1-2, with D possibly TRBD1 on 5 matching bases. Trimming left V 3 bases short and J 5 bases short, with 13 bases between. The CDR3 runs to 14 residues. The germline V gene encodes CDR1 KGHSH and CDR2 LQKENI. The CDR3 nucleotides are TGTGCCAGCTCACCCCCTGGGGCAGGGTATGGCTACACCTTC. Its protein is CASSPPGAGYGYTF.

The chain combines TRBV28 with TRBJ2-6; 9 bases align to TRBD1. Unmatched junction bases numbered 9, after V lost 7 bases and J lost 2 bases. From germline, CDR1 is MDHEN and CDR2 SYDVKM. The CDR3 is 17 residues long. The CDR3 protein is CASKTGTGLAGANVLTF. CDR3 in DNA: TGTGCCAGCAAGACCGGGACAGGGCTCGCTGGGGCCAACGTCCTGACTTTC.

V usage is TRBV28 and J usage is TRBJ1-6, with 12 bases that match TRBD1. Unmatched junction bases numbered 12, after V lost 6 bases and J lost 9 bases. The CDR3 has 17 amino acids. Germline CDR1 is MDHEN and CDR2 is SYDVKM. The CDR3 DNA is TGTGCCAGCAGGTCCGACGGGACAGGGGGCCAGGGTTCACCCCTCCACTTT. Its translation is CASRSDGTGGQGSPLHF. The entire variable domain, with the rest obtained from reference TRBV28 and TRBJ1-6, is as follows: DVKVTQSSRYLVKRTGEKVFLECVQDMDHENMFWYRQDPGLGLRLIYFSYDVKMKEKGDIPEGYSVSREKKERFSLILESASTNQTSMYLCASRSDGTGGQGSPLHFGNGTRLTVT.

The CDR3 is CASTPPTGEAFF. The CDR3 DNA is TGTGCCAGCACCCCGCCCACAGGAGAAGCTTTCTTT. The J gene is TRBJ1-1, the V gene TRBV7-6, with D perhaps TRBD1 (5 bases). CDR3 length equals 12 residues. The germline V gene has CDR1 SGHVS and CDR2 FNYEAQ. With 7 bases removed from V and 8 bases from J, the gap between germline ends came to 14 bases.

The chain employs TRBV19 and TRBJ2-1; 7 nucleotides agree with TRBD2. Losses at the gene ends were 10 bases for V and 8 bases for J; bases not matched to a gene: 8. The CDR3 length is 12 residues. The germline V gene has CDR1 LNHDA and CDR2 SQIVND (reference sequence). CDR3 sequence (DNA): TGTGCCACCTCCGGGGGGTGGGATGAGCAGTTCTTC. Translated, it gives CATSGGWDEQFF.

The rearrangement links TRBV29-1 to TRBJ2-2, with no clear D. Trimming took 7 bases from V and 6 from J, leaving 12 bases between them. The CDR3 is 12 residues long. Germline V lookup: CDR1 SQVTM, CDR2 ANQGSEA. Written as DNA, the CDR3 is TGCAGCGCGGGCCACGGCCCCGGGGAGCTGTTTTTT. Its protein product is CSAGHGPGELFF.

V and J are TRBV6-6 and TRBJ1-4; 10 bases line up with TRBD1. Germline V lookup: CDR1 MNHNY, CDR2 SVGAGI (reference sequence). The CDR3 runs 14 residues. The J segment lost 6 bases and the V segment lost 6 bases, leaving 4 bases of the junction unmatched. CDR3 sequence reads: CASRDRGGYEKLFF. CDR3 bases: TGTGCCAGCAGGGACAGGGGGGGGTATGAAAAACTGTTTTTT.

This chain uses TRBV6-4 with TRBJ1-6; TRBD1 agrees at 7 bases. This CDR3 spans 16 amino acids. After removal of 2 bases from V and 10 bases from J, the junction contained 11 bases not matched to a gene. The germline V gene encodes CDR1 MRHNA and CDR2 SNTAGT. The DNA for the CDR3 is TGTGCCAGCAGTGACCCCTCCGACAGGGATCTATCACCCCTCCACTTT. Amino acid sequence: CASSDPSDRDLSPLHF.

The chain has TRBV19 and TRBJ2-5, with TRBD2 as a possible D gene (6 bases). The V gene's germline CDR1 is LNHDA and CDR2 SQIVND (reference sequence). The CDR3 has 13 residues. V was pared by 6 bases and J by 4 bases, with 12 bases between. For the CDR3, the DNA is TGTGCCAGTAGCCAGACTAGACGAGAGACCCAGTACTTC. Translation: CASSQTRRETQYF. The full variable domain, its missing parts supplied by reference TRBV19 and TRBJ2-5, is DGGITQSPKYLFRKEGQNVTLSCEQNLNHDAMYWYRQDPGQGLRLIYYSQIVNDFQKGDIAEGYSVSREKKESFPLTVTSAQKNPTAFYLCASSQTRRETQYFGPGTRLLVL.

The chain carries TRBV4-3 and TRBJ2-5; unclear D gene. The CDR3 extends over 16 amino acids. V gave up 0 bases and J gave up 0 bases, with 11 bases separating them. Germline values: CDR1 LGHNA, CDR2 YSLEER. CDR3 nucleotides: TGCGCCAGCAGCCAAGATTACAGAGCATACCAAGAGACCCAGTACTTC. Protein product: CASSQDYRAYQETQYF.

This clone has more than one count but fewer than ten. This chain connects TRBV7-2 to TRBJ1-3, with TRBD1 identical over 9 bases. The CDR3 sequence is 18 residues long. Germline V lookup: CDR1 SGHTA, CDR2 FQGNSA. Losses at the gene ends were 5 bases for V and 0 bases for J; bases not matched to a gene: 11. The CDR3 sequence is CASSLYEQGAYSGNTIYF. CDR3 nucleotide sequence: TGTGCCAGCAGCCTATATGAACAGGGGGCCTACTCTGGAAACACCATATATTTT.

The chain employs TRBV4-3 and TRBJ1-1, with 7 nucleotides matching TRBD1. CDR3 length equals 13 residues. Unmatched junction bases numbered 9, after V lost 3 bases and J lost 11 bases. CDR1 and CDR2 from the germline V gene are LGHNA and YSLEER. The CDR3 bases are TGCGCCAGCAGCCACCAGAGACAGGGTGAGGCTTTCTTT. Translation: CASSHQRQGEAFF.

The CDR3 nucleotides read TGTGCCAGCAGCGTAGACCTACTAGCGGGGGGGAGGGATGAGCAGTTCTTC. Protein sequence: CASSVDLLAGGRDEQFF. The chain carries TRBV9 and TRBJ2-1; 13 positions agree with TRBD2. Germline V gives CDR1 SGDLS, CDR2 YYNGEE. CDR3 length: 17 residues. The ends lost 0 bases at V and 8 bases at J; junction bases unmatched: 8.

The chain joins TRBV28 to TRBJ1-3, with D maybe TRBD1 (5 bases). Germline V gives CDR1 MDHEN, CDR2 SYDVKM. V dropped 3 bases and J dropped 0 bases, with 9 bases sitting between them. The CDR3 loop spans 15 amino acids. CDR3 coding DNA: TGTGCCAGCAGTTTGGGACTCCGCTCTGGAAACACCATATATTTT. Protein sequence: CASSLGLRSGNTIYF.